One T cell receptor beta chain is described in this entry. Repertoires were generated with immunoSEQ multiplex PCR, while TCRdb's copy carries only in-frame clones and drops some. The sample has roughly 2.1 million clones; about 92% are singletons. This entry belongs to a study of shared clonotypes between healthy human individuals. The CDR3 totals 14 residues. V was clipped by 4 bases and J by 5 bases; unmatched bases: 7. The germline V gene encodes CDR1 SGHDT and CDR2 YYEEEE. Naivety among CD8 cells was defined by CD45RO negativity and positive CCR7 selection, thereby excluding terminally differentiated effector memory CD45RA+ cells.

Sample: naive CD8+ T cells from PBMCs. This receptor was taken from a man aged 18 to 30 in good health. Some clones in this sample may be carry-over from other donors' samples. The rearrangement uses TRBV5-6 and TRBJ2-5, with 8 bases fitting TRBD2. Here the CDR3 DNA reads TGTGCCAGCAGCACATATGAGCGGGAGGAGACCCAGTACTTC. It translates to CASSTYEREETQYF.